This T cell receptor beta chain was captured in a study of blood T cell repertoires in COVID-19. As for the study in general: Sources were T cells, B-cell-depleted T cells, or PBMCs; the material itself was cDNA or gDNA.

CDR1 is SGHRS and CDR2 is YFSETQ in the germline V gene. The CDR3 consists of 16 residues. The junction had 3 bases not matched to a gene; V was cut back by 0 bases and J by 6 bases. In terms of age and location, participants ranged from roughly 18 to 90 years and lived in 24 US areas. For recovered donors of Cohort 3, there were two negative PCRs, clearance, or symptom resolution. In the source study's methods: Reference gene primers were amplified, and this amplification served to estimate nucleated cell counts. Profiled with immunoSEQ multiplex PCR; TCRdb holds only in-frame clones, not every one. That table gives V, J and clone size, and the DNA gave D and trimming. In the table there are around 150,000 clones, just under 85% of which are singletons.

Sequenced: PBMCs or T cells enriched from blood (not recorded which). The chain joins TRBV5-1 to TRBJ2-2; TRBD2 matches at 12 bases. This TCR was recovered from a woman in her thirties or forties who had recovered from COVID-19. For the CDR3, the DNA is TGCGCCAGCAGCTTGGTGACTAGCGGGGGCTCCGGGGAGCTGTTTTTT. Translated: CASSLVTSGGSGELFF.